This TCR beta chain is drawn from a study of molecular identifiers for immune sequencing clone quantification. A single record per CDR3 protein comes from TCRdb applying MiXCR to the PCR reads. The table records hundreds of thousands of distinct CDR3 sequences, 24% of them present only once. Findings of the study overall: Barcode collisions between identical TCR molecules could shrink estimates of highly expanded clone sizes. Clones carrying above 20 RNA copies accounted for over 97% of effector molecules, under 1% in naive cells.

There are 14 residues in the CDR3. V was clipped by 0 bases and J by 6 bases, with 9 bases between them. Germline CDR1 is MNHEY and CDR2 is SMNVEV (reference sequence). A few counts support this clonotype. What it binds is unknown. The rearrangement uses TRBV27 and TRBJ2-1; possible D gene TRBD1, 6 bases. The specimen was naive CD8+ T cells from blood, with Jurkat cell RNA spiked in. Subset described: FACS-sorted CD8+CD4-CCR7+CD45RA+ naive T cells. The source is a human donor in good health. Some libraries in this study had Jurkat cell RNA spiked in. CDR3 DNA: TGTGCCAGCAGTTTATCGGCCAGGGGCAATGAGCAGTTCTTC. Translation: CASSLSARGNEQFF.